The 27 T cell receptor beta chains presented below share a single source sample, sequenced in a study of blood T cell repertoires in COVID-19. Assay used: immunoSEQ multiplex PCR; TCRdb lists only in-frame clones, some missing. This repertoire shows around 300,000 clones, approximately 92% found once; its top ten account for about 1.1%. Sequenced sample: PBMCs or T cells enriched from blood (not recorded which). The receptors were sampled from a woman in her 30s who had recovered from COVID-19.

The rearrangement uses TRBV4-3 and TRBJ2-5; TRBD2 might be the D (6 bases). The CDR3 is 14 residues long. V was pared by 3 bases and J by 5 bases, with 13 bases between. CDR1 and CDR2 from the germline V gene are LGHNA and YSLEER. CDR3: CASSQGHGGETQYF. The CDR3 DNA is TGCGCCAGCAGCCAGGGTCATGGAGGGGAGACCCAGTACTTC.

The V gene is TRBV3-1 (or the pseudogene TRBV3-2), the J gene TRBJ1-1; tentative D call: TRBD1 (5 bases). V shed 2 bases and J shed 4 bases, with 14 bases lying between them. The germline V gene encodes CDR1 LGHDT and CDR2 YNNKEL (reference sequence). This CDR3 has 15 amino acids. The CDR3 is CASSQSFRVGTEAFF. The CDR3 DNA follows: TGTGCCAGCAGCCAAAGCTTCAGGGTAGGCACTGAAGCTTTCTTT.

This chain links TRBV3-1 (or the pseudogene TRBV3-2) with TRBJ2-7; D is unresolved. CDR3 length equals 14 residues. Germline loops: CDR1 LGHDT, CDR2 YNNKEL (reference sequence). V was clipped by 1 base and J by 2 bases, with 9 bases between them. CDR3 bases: TGTGCCAGCAGCCAAGTTGCAGTAACCTACGAGCAGTACTTC. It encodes CASSQVAVTYEQYF.

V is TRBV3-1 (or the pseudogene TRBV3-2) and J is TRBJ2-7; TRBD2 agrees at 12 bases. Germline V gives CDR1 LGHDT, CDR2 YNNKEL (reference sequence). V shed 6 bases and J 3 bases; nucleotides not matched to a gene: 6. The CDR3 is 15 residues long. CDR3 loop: CASSLAGGPLYEQYF. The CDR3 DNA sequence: TGTGCCAGCAGTCTAGCGGGAGGGCCCCTCTACGAGCAGTACTTC.

CDR3 in DNA: TGTGCCACCAGCAGGGGTAGCGGGAGAACAGATACGCAGTATTTT. As protein: CATSRGSGRTDTQYF. J is TRBJ2-3 and V is TRBV15; 9 bases align to TRBD2. Germline CDR1 reads LNHNV; CDR2 reads YYDKDF (reference sequence). The CDR3 is 15 amino acids. Trimming took 3 bases from V and 3 from J; bases not matched to a gene: 4.

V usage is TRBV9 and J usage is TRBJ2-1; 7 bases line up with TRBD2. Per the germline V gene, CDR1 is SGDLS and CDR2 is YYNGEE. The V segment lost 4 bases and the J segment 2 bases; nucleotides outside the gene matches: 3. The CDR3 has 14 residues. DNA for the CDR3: TGTGCCAGCAGCCCCGGGACTACCTACAATGAGCAGTTCTTC. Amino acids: CASSPGTTYNEQFF. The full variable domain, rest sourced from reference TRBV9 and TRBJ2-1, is DSGVTQTPKHLITATGQRVTLRCSPRSGDLSVYWYQQSLDQGLQFLIQYYNGEERAKGNILERFSAQQFPDLHSELNLSSLELGDSALYFCASSPGTTYNEQFFGPGTRLTVL.

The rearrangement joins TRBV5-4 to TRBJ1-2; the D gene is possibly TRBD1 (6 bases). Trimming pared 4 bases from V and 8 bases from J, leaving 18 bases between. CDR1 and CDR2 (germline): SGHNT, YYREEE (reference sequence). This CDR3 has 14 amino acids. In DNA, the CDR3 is TGTGCCAGCAGCCCGGGGGGCGTCCCAGGGGGCTACACCTTC. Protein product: CASSPGGVPGGYTF.

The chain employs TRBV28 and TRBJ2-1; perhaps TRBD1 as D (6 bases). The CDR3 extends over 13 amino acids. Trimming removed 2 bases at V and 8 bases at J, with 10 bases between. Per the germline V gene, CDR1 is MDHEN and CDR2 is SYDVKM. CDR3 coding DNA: TGTGCCAGCAGTTTAGTCAGGGGCTATGAGCAGTTCTTC. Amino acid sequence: CASSLVRGYEQFF. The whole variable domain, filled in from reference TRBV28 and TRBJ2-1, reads DVKVTQSSRYLVKRTGEKVFLECVQDMDHENMFWYRQDPGLGLRLIYFSYDVKMKEKGDIPEGYSVSREKKERFSLILESASTNQTSMYLCASSLVRGYEQFFGPGTRLTVL.

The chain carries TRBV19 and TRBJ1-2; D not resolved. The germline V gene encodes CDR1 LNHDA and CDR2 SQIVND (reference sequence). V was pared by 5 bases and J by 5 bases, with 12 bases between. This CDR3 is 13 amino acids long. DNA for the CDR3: TGTGCCAGTAGTCCCCCCGAGAGGTATGGCTACACCTTC. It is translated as CASSPPERYGYTF.

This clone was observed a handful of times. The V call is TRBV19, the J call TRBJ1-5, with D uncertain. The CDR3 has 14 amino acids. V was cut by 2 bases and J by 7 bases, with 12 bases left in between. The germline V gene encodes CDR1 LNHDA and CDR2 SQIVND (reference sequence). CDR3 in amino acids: CASSITESSQPQHF. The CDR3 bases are TGTGCCAGTAGTATAACAGAGAGTTCCCAGCCCCAGCATTTT.

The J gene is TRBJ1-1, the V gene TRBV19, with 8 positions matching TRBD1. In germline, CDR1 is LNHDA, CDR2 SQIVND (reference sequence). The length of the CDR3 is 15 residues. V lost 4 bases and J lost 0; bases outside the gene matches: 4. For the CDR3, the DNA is TGTGCCAGTAGTACCACAGGGGGGATGAACACTGAAGCTTTCTTT. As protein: CASSTTGGMNTEAFF.

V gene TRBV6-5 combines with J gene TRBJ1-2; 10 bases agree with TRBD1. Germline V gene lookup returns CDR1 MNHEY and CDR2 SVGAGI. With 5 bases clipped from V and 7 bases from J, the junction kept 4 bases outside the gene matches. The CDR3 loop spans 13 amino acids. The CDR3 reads CASSPRDRGGYTF. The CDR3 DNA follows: TGTGCCAGCAGTCCCCGGGACAGGGGTGGCTACACCTTC.

The CDR3 nucleotides are TGCAGCGTCACCTCAGGGGGCCGGAGGACTGAAGCTTTCTTT. Amino acid sequence: CSVTSGGRRTEAFF. The chain joins TRBV29-1 to TRBJ1-1, with 8 nucleotides matching TRBD1. With V trimmed by 6 bases and J by 5 bases, 11 bases remained unmatched. This CDR3 region has 14 residues. CDR1 and CDR2 (germline): SQVTM, ANQGSEA. Full variable domain (outside the CDR3, taken from reference TRBV29-1 and TRBJ1-1): SAVISQKPSRDICQRGTSLTIQCQVDSQVTMMFWYRQQPGQSLTLIATANQGSEATYESGFVIDKFPISRPNLTFSTLTVSNMSPEDSSIYLCSVTSGGRRTEAFFGQGTRLTVV.

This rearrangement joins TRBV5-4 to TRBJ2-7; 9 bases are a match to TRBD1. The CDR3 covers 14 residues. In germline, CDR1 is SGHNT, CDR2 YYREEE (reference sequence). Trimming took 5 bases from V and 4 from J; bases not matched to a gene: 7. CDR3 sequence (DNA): TGTGCCAGCAGTCCGGGACAGGGTCCATACGAGCAGTACTTC. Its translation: CASSPGQGPYEQYF.

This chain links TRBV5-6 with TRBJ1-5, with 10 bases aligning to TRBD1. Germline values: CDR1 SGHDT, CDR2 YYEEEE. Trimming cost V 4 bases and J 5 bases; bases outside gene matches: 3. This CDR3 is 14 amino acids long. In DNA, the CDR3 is TGTGCCAGCAGCCGAGGACAGGGGGATCAGCCCCAGCATTTT. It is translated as CASSRGQGDQPQHF.

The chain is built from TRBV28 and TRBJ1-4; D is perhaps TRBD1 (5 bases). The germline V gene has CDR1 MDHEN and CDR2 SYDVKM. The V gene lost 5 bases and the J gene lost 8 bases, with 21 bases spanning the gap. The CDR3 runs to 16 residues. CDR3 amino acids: CASSNPRQGSEEKLFF. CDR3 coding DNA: TGTGCCAGCAGTAATCCCCGGCAGGGCTCAGAAGAAAAACTGTTTTTT.

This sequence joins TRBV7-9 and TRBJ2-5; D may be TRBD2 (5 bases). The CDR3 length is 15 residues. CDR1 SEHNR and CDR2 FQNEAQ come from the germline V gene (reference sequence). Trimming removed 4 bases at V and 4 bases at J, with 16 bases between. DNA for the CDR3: TGTGCCAGCAGCTCCCTCACTCCGGGGAGAGAGACCCAGTACTTC. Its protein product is CASSSLTPGRETQYF.

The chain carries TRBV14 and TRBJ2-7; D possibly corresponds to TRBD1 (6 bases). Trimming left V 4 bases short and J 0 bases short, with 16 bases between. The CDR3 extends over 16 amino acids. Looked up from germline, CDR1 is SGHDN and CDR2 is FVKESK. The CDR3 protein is CASSRGRGFSSYEQYF. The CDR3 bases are TGTGCCAGCAGCCGGGGGCGTGGTTTTAGCTCCTACGAGCAGTACTTC.

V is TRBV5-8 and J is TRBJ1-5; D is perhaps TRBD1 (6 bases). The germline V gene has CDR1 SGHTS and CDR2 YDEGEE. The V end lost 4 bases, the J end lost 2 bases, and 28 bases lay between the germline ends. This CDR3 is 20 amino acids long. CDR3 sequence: CASSKAWTAEGSIRNQPQHF. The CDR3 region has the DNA TGTGCCAGCAGCAAAGCCTGGACAGCCGAAGGATCGATACGCAATCAGCCCCAGCATTTT.

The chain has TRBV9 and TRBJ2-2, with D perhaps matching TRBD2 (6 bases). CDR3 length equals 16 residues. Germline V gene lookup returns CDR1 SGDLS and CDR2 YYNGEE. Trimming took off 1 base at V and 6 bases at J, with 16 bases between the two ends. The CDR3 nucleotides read TGTGCCAGCAGCGTAAGCGCGGGGATCCTCCCCGGGGAGCTGTTTTTT. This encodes CASSVSAGILPGELFF.

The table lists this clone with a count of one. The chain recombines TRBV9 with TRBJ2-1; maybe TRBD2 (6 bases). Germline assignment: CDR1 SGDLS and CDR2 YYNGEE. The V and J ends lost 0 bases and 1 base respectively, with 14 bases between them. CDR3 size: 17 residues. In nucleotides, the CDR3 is TGTGCCAGCAGCGTAGCTCTTCAGGGAGGTTCCTACAATGAGCAGTTCTTC. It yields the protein CASSVALQGGSYNEQFF.

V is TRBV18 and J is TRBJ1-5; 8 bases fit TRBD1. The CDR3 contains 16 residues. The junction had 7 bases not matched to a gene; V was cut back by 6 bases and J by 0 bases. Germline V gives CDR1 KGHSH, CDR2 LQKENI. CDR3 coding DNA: TGTGCCAGCTCTTCACAGGGGGAGGGTAGCAATCAGCCCCAGCATTTT. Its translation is CASSSQGEGSNQPQHF.

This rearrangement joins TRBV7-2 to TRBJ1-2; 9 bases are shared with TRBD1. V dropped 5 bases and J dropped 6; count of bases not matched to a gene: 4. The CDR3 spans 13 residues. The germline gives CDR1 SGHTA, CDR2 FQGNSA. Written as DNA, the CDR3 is TGTGCCAGCAGCCCCCGGGACAGGGATGGCTACACCTTC. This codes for CASSPRDRDGYTF.

This CDR3 is CAKITGVDYSGANVLTF. The CDR3 DNA reads as TGTGCCAAAATAACAGGGGTCGACTACTCTGGGGCCAACGTCCTGACTTTC. V and J are TRBV19 and TRBJ2-6; 7 bases fit TRBD1. J was trimmed by 0 bases and V by 10 bases; bases with no gene match: 12. This CDR3 is 17 amino acids long. Per the germline V gene, CDR1 is LNHDA and CDR2 is SQIVND (reference sequence).

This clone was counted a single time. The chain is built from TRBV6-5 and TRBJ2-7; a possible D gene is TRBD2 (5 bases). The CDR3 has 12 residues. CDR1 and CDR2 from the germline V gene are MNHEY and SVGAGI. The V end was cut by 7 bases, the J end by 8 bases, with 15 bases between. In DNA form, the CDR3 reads TGTGCCAGCACCTCGGGATCCCTCCAGCAGTACTTC. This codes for CASTSGSLQQYF.

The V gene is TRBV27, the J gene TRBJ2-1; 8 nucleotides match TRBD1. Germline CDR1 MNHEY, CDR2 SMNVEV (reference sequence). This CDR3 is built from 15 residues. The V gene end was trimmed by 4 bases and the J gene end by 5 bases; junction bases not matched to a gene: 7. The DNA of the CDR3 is TGTGCCAGCAGTTCCCGACAGGGGAGGAACAATGAGCAGTTCTTC. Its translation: CASSSRQGRNNEQFF.

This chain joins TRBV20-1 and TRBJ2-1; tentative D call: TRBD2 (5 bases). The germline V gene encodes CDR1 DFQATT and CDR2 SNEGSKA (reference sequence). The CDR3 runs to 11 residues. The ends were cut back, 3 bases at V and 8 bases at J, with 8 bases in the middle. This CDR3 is CSASGVDEQFF. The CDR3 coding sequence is TGCAGTGCTAGCGGGGTGGATGAGCAGTTCTTC.